Shown below are 27 T cell receptor beta chains from a single sample sequenced in a study of glioma-infiltrating T cells after dendritic cell vaccination. The assay was immunoSEQ multiplex PCR, and TCRdb's table has in-frame clones only and misses some. Altogether 55,000 to 75,000 clones are present, around 86% being singletons, with the ten largest covering roughly 7.9%. The sequencing used blood, collected before dendritic cell vaccination. Receptor source: a human donor with glioblastoma.

The rearrangement joins TRBV2 to TRBJ1-6, with 9 bases matching TRBD1. V lost 6 bases and J lost 10; bases outside the gene matches: 4. The CDR3 loop spans 13 amino acids. Germline CDR1 is SNHLY and CDR2 is FYNNEI. The CDR3 DNA follows: TGTGCCAGCAGCCGGGACAGGGTCTCACCCCTCCACTTT. This codes for CASSRDRVSPLHF.

The J gene is TRBJ1-6, the V gene TRBV5-4; 7 nucleotides line up with TRBD1. Germline loops: CDR1 SGHNT, CDR2 YYREEE (reference sequence). The length of the CDR3 is 15 residues. Trimming took 3 bases from V and 5 from J; bases not matched to a gene: 5. The chain's CDR3 is CASSSRQGNNSPLHF. The CDR3 coding sequence is TGTGCCAGCAGCTCCAGACAGGGAAATAATTCACCCCTCCACTTT.

V and J are TRBV5-6 and TRBJ1-1; 9 nucleotides agree with TRBD1. This CDR3 is built from 16 residues. V lost 4 bases and J lost 4; bases outside the gene matches: 11. The V gene's germline CDR1 is SGHDT and CDR2 YYEEEE. CDR3 sequence: CASSTGQGGRGTEAFF. The CDR3 DNA sequence: TGTGCCAGCAGCACGGGACAGGGAGGGCGCGGCACTGAAGCTTTCTTT.

The chain combines TRBV4-1 with TRBJ1-5, with TRBD1 as a possible D gene (5 bases). The V gene's germline CDR1 is MGHRA and CDR2 YSYEKL. The CDR3 is 15 amino acids. V lost 1 base and J lost 0, with 7 bases in between. The CDR3 is CASSQVTDSNQPQHF. The CDR3 DNA follows: TGCGCCAGCAGCCAAGTGACAGATAGCAATCAGCCCCAGCATTTT.

As for this clone: Because it lacks the conserved phenylalanine or tryptophan at the end, this CDR3 is likely a read error. The chain has TRBV5-6 and TRBJ1-5, with 11 bases aligning to TRBD1. V lost 4 bases to trimming and J lost 2 bases; unmatched junction nucleotides: 11. This CDR3 has 18 residues. Germline V gene lookup returns CDR1 SGHDT and CDR2 YYEEEE. The CDR3 protein is CASSRTGTGGSGNQPQHL. In nucleotides, the CDR3 is TGTGCCAGCAGCAGAACCGGGACAGGGGGGAGTGGCAATCAGCCCCAGCATCTT.

The chain is built from TRBV10-3 and TRBJ1-1; 8 bases are a match to TRBD1. CDR3 length: 16 residues. The germline V gene encodes CDR1 ENHRY and CDR2 SYGVKD. J gave up 3 bases and V 3 bases, and 9 bases lay outside the gene matches. CDR3 in amino acids: CAISDPRTGRDTEAFF. Here the CDR3 DNA reads TGTGCCATCAGTGACCCCCGGACAGGGAGAGACACTGAAGCTTTCTTT.

In nucleotides, the CDR3 is TGTGCCAGCAGTGAGCGGGGAAGCAATCAGCCCCAGCATTTT. Translated, it gives CASSERGSNQPQHF. The chain couples TRBV2 to TRBJ1-5; D uncertain. CDR3 size: 14 residues. Trimming pared 3 bases from V and 1 base from J, leaving 7 bases between. Germline V gives CDR1 SNHLY, CDR2 FYNNEI. The entire variable domain, with the rest obtained from reference TRBV2 and TRBJ1-5, is as follows: EPEVTQTPSHQVTQMGQEVILRCVPISNHLYFYWYRQILGQKVEFLVSFYNNEISEKSEIFDDQFSVERPDGSNFTLKIRSTKLEDSAMYFCASSERGSNQPQHFGDGTRLSIL.

The chain employs TRBV7-8 and TRBJ1-2, with TRBD1 matching over 11 bases. The V gene's germline CDR1 is SGHVS and CDR2 FQNEAQ. The CDR3 contains 14 residues. The junction had 4 bases not matched to a gene; V was cut back by 4 bases and J by 6 bases. CDR3 coding DNA: TGTGCCAGCAGCTGGGAGGACAGGGGGCATGGCTACACCTTC. Encoded protein: CASSWEDRGHGYTF.

Concerning this clone itself: An end of the junction differs from the germline gene, which may be a read error. V gene TRBV28 combines with J gene TRBJ2-1; 8 nucleotides match TRBD1. Per the germline V gene, CDR1 is MDHEN and CDR2 is SYDVKM. CDR3 length equals 18 residues. DNA of the CDR3: TGTGCCGGCAGTTTAAGTTCGTCCAGGGGGCAAGGCCCCCATGAGCAGTTCTTC. As protein: CAGSLSSSRGQGPHEQFF.

The gene calls are TRBV25-1 and TRBJ1-1; maybe TRBD1 (5 bases). V was cut by 6 bases and J by 7 bases, with 15 bases left in between. The CDR3 consists of 13 residues. Looked up from germline, CDR1 is MGHDK and CDR2 is SYGVNS. In nucleotides, the CDR3 is TGTGCCAGCAGACGGGCGGGGGAGGGTGAAGCTTTCTTT. Translated, it gives CASRRAGEGEAFF.

V is TRBV5-1 and J is TRBJ2-3; maybe TRBD2 (6 bases). The CDR3 is 15 residues long. The germline V gene has CDR1 SGHRS and CDR2 YFSETQ. Trimming took 6 bases from V and 0 from J, leaving 14 bases between them. The CDR3 sequence: CASTRGTPSTDTQYF. CDR3 nucleotides: TGCGCCAGCACGCGGGGCACCCCTAGCACAGATACGCAGTATTTT.

V and J are TRBV7-9 and TRBJ2-7; no definite D call. The CDR3 length is 14 residues. Looked up from germline, CDR1 is SEHNR and CDR2 is FQNEAQ (reference sequence). The ends were cut back, 1 base at V and 0 bases at J, with 7 bases in the middle. The CDR3 is CASSLVASSYEQYF. CDR3 coding DNA: TGTGCCAGCAGCTTAGTAGCAAGCTCCTACGAGCAGTACTTC.

The rearrangement links TRBV15 to TRBJ2-5; no clear D. V lost 3 bases and J 5 bases, leaving 19 bases between the germline ends. Looked up from germline, CDR1 is LNHNV and CDR2 is YYDKDF (reference sequence). The CDR3 runs 16 residues. CDR3 region: CATSSSPLDILETQYF. CDR3 nucleotides: TGTGCCACCAGCAGCAGCCCTCTAGATATTCTTGAGACCCAGTACTTC.

V gene TRBV7-4 combines with J gene TRBJ2-2, with D possibly TRBD2 on 5 matching bases. Trimming shortened V by 6 bases and J by 0 bases, and 23 bases separated the two germline ends. This CDR3 spans 19 amino acids. Germline V gene lookup returns CDR1 SGHVT and CDR2 SQSDAQ. CDR3 in amino acids: CASSFCSLARASNTGELFF. The DNA of the CDR3 is TGTGCCAGCAGTTTCTGTTCCCTCGCGCGGGCGTCGAACACCGGGGAGCTGTTTTTT.

The chain uses TRBV25-1 and TRBJ2-2; the match to TRBD2 covers 7 bases. The V gene end was trimmed by 6 bases and the J gene end by 5 bases; junction bases not matched to a gene: 6. The germline V gene has CDR1 MGHDK and CDR2 SYGVNS. This CDR3 has 14 amino acids. The CDR3 nucleotides are TGTGCCAGCAGGGGGGGGGAACGAACCGGGGAGCTGTTTTTT. Amino acid sequence: CASRGGERTGELFF.

J is TRBJ1-1 and V is TRBV2; tentatively, D is TRBD1 (6 bases). The CDR3 is made up of 14 amino acids. In germline, CDR1 is SNHLY, CDR2 FYNNEI. V lost 8 bases and J 7 bases, leaving 20 bases between the germline ends. The CDR3 protein is CASGRSGTTFEAFF. The CDR3 DNA follows: TGTGCCAGCGGCCGAAGCGGGACAACCTTTGAAGCTTTCTTT.

The J gene is TRBJ2-3, the V gene TRBV7-2; 12 nucleotides line up with TRBD2. CDR1 is SGHTA, CDR2 FQGNSA, per germline. Trimming at V came to 1 base and at J to 8 bases, leaving 7 bases not matched to a gene. This CDR3 comprises 16 residues. The CDR3, as DNA: TGTGCCAGCAGCTTAGATTGGCTAGCGGGGGGGGGTACGCAGTATTTT. Protein product: CASSLDWLAGGGTQYF.

The chain has TRBV5-1 and TRBJ1-1; D remains unclear. Looked up from germline, CDR1 is SGHRS and CDR2 is YFSETQ. The germline V and J ends were trimmed by 4 bases and 7 bases, with 8 bases remaining between them. The CDR3 is made up of 11 amino acids. The CDR3 DNA sequence: TGCGCCAGCAGCGAGGGAAGTGAAGCTTTCTTT. Translation gives CASSEGSEAFF.

This chain links TRBV2 with TRBJ2-5; 9 bases line up with TRBD1. Matching the DNA end better, TRBJ2-7 makes the J call doubtful. The CDR3 contains 14 residues. In germline, CDR1 is SNHLY, CDR2 FYNNEI. The CDR3 here is CATSPGQGDYEQYF. For the CDR3, the DNA is TGTGCCACCTCACCGGGACAGGGAGACTACGAGCAGTACTTC.

The V gene is TRBV5-5, the J gene TRBJ2-2; 9 nucleotides line up with TRBD2. Per the germline V gene, CDR1 is SGHKS and CDR2 is YYEKEE (reference sequence). The CDR3 contains 16 residues. J gave up 1 base and V 4 bases, and 5 bases lay outside the gene matches. CDR3 sequence: CASSHTSGLNTGELFF. In nucleotides, the CDR3 is TGTGCCAGCAGCCACACTAGCGGGCTGAACACCGGGGAGCTGTTTTTT.

J is TRBJ1-1 and V is TRBV6-1; D not certain. V was cut by 4 bases and J by 4 bases, with 22 bases left in between. The CDR3 has 17 amino acids. CDR1 MNHNS and CDR2 SASEGT come from the germline V gene. Written as DNA, the CDR3 is TGTGCCAGCAGTGGCCCTGGAGGGCTTACAACTGGCACTGAAGCTTTCTTT. It is translated as CASSGPGGLTTGTEAFF.

CDR3 coding DNA: TGTGCCAGCAGCACGAGACCCATCCGACAGGGGGGTGAAAAACTGTTTTTT. Amino acid sequence: CASSTRPIRQGGEKLFF. The chain combines TRBV5-4 with TRBJ1-4; the match to TRBD1 covers 9 bases. The CDR3 length is 17 residues. CDR1 SGHNT and CDR2 YYREEE come from the germline V gene (reference sequence). After removal of 4 bases from V and 7 bases from J, the junction contained 14 bases not matched to a gene.

This CDR3 reads CASSLEQANYGYTF. The CDR3 nucleotides read TGCGCCAGCAGCCTGGAACAAGCTAACTATGGCTACACCTTC. The chain has TRBV5-1 and TRBJ1-2; D is ambiguous. The CDR3 runs 14 residues. The V gene lost 4 bases and the J gene lost 0 bases, with 10 bases spanning the gap. The germline V gene encodes CDR1 SGHRS and CDR2 YFSETQ.

The CDR3 nucleotides read TGTGCCAGCAGCGCCGGCTCAACAGGGGCCGGTTCACCCCTCCACTTT. Protein: CASSAGSTGAGSPLHF. The chain has TRBV9 and TRBJ1-6, with 7 positions matching TRBD1. J lost 9 bases, V lost 3 bases, and 12 bases had no gene match. The germline gives CDR1 SGDLS, CDR2 YYNGEE. The CDR3 is 16 residues long.

This chain joins TRBV5-1 and TRBJ2-7, with 9 bases fitting TRBD1. Germline V lookup: CDR1 SGHRS, CDR2 YFSETQ. The CDR3 covers 15 residues. With V trimmed by 1 base and J by 7 bases, 9 bases remained unmatched. The CDR3 region is CASSLRLGQGMEQYF. The CDR3 DNA sequence: TGCGCCAGCAGCTTGAGGTTAGGACAGGGGATGGAGCAGTACTTC.

This clone was observed a few times. A read error may produce the germline difference seen at one junction end. The chain recombines TRBV2 with TRBJ1-2; TRBD1 might be the D (5 bases). Germline CDR1 reads SNHLY; CDR2 reads FYNNEI. CDR3 length: 13 residues. CDR3 in DNA: TGTGCCAGCAGTGAATTTGCCAGCCGGACACAAGACTTC. Protein: CASSEFASRTQDF.

V and J are TRBV5-5 and TRBJ2-3; D may be TRBD2 (6 bases). V lost 0 bases, J lost 5 bases, and 16 bases lay in between. Per germline, CDR1 SGHKS and CDR2 YYEKEE (reference sequence). The CDR3 is 16 residues long. For the CDR3, the DNA is TGTGCCAGCAGCTTGGTCGCGGGGCCGTCGGGAGATACGCAGTATTTT. Amino acid sequence: CASSLVAGPSGDTQYF.